The 27 T cell receptor beta chains reported below all come from one sample, sequenced in a study of blood T cell repertoires in COVID-19. The repertoire was sequenced with immunoSEQ multiplex PCR; TCRdb's copy has only in-frame clones and lacks some. The sample comprises around 260,000 clones, approximately 83% of which are singletons, and approximately 4% rests with the top ten. The source material was PBMCs or T cells enriched from blood (not recorded which). The receptor source for this set is a woman in her 30s who had recovered from COVID-19.

The V and J genes are TRBV19 and TRBJ1-1; the D gene is possibly TRBD1 (6 bases). Trimming took 6 bases from V and 3 from J, leaving 14 bases between them. There are 14 residues in the CDR3. Germline values: CDR1 LNHDA, CDR2 SQIVND (reference sequence). The CDR3 here is CASRYTGRYTEAFF. The CDR3 DNA sequence: TGTGCCAGTAGGTATACAGGGCGATACACTGAAGCTTTCTTT.

V and J are TRBV7-9 and TRBJ2-2; D possibly corresponds to TRBD1 (8 bases). This CDR3 is 17 amino acids long. Trimming took 3 bases from V and 5 from J, leaving 19 bases between them. From germline, CDR1 is SEHNR and CDR2 FQNEAQ (reference sequence). CDR3 sequence: CASSLGRGQGGTGELFF. The CDR3 DNA is TGTGCCAGCAGCTTGGGCCGCGGACAGGGAGGGACCGGGGAGCTGTTTTTT.

The chain uses TRBV27 and TRBJ1-2; 8 bases are shared with TRBD1. The junction had 5 bases not matched to a gene; V was cut back by 3 bases and J by 5 bases. Germline V gives CDR1 MNHEY, CDR2 SMNVEV (reference sequence). The CDR3 has 14 residues. CDR3 DNA sequence: TGTGCCAGCAGTTTGGGCCAGGGGGCTTATGGCTACACCTTC. Translation: CASSLGQGAYGYTF.

This clone appeared a single time. The V call is TRBV3-1 (or the pseudogene TRBV3-2), the J call TRBJ1-3; TRBD1 aligns across 7 bases. Germline values: CDR1 LGHDT, CDR2 YNNKEL (reference sequence). This CDR3 has 17 residues. J gave up 3 bases and V 0 bases, and 8 bases lay outside the gene matches. The CDR3 DNA reads as TGTGCCAGCAGCCAAGATCGCGGAGGGGGCGTTGGAAACACCATATATTTT. Residues: CASSQDRGGGVGNTIYF.

CDR3 in amino acids: CATSDRSENEQFF. The CDR3 DNA sequence: TGTGCCACCAGTGATCGTTCGGAGAATGAGCAGTTCTTC. This chain connects TRBV24-1 to TRBJ2-1, with unresolved D. This CDR3 comprises 13 residues. V was clipped by 3 bases and J by 7 bases, with 9 bases between them. Germline values: CDR1 KGHDR, CDR2 SFDVKD.

This sequence joins TRBV6-4 and TRBJ2-1; 9 bases agree with TRBD1. The CDR3 sequence is 14 residues long. CDR1 is MRHNA and CDR2 is SNTAGT in the germline V gene. The V segment lost 10 bases and the J segment 6 bases; nucleotides outside the gene matches: 10. The CDR3 region is CATRGDRASNEQFF. CDR3 DNA: TGTGCCACCCGTGGGGACAGGGCCAGCAATGAGCAGTTCTTC.

The chain joins TRBV11-3 to TRBJ2-7; 9 nucleotides align to TRBD2. With V trimmed by 5 bases and J by 7 bases, 3 bases remained unmatched. CDR1 is SGHNT, CDR2 YENEEA, per germline. This CDR3 has 12 residues. CDR3 DNA sequence: TGTGCCAGCAGCACCAGCGGGGGGGAGCAGTACTTC. This translates into CASSTSGGEQYF.

This sequence joins TRBV29-1 and TRBJ2-7; TRBD1 matches at 7 bases. CDR1 and CDR2 from the germline V gene are SQVTM and ANQGSEA. This CDR3 comprises 13 residues. V lost 3 bases, J lost 7 bases, and 9 bases stayed unmatched. The DNA of the CDR3 is TGCAGCGTTGACGCGACGATGACAGGGGAGCAGTACTTC. Its protein is CSVDATMTGEQYF.

The rearrangement links TRBV19 to TRBJ1-3, with D possibly TRBD1 on 6 matching bases. CDR1 and CDR2 from the germline V gene are LNHDA and SQIVND (reference sequence). V lost 3 bases, J lost 0 bases, and 12 bases lay in between. The CDR3 runs to 16 residues. The CDR3 DNA reads as TGTGCCAGTAGTATTGCTCAGGGGATCTCTGGAAACACCATATATTTT. Residues: CASSIAQGISGNTIYF.

This chain links TRBV4-1 with TRBJ1-1, with 7 bases aligning to TRBD1. The junction had 8 bases not matched to a gene; V was cut back by 0 bases and J by 7 bases. Germline loops: CDR1 MGHRA, CDR2 YSYEKL. This CDR3 comprises 15 residues. As DNA, the CDR3 is TGCGCCAGCAGCCAAGATGAGGGACAGCCTCTTGAAGCTTTCTTT. It translates to CASSQDEGQPLEAFF.

This clone was counted once. The chain employs TRBV25-1 and TRBJ2-4; perhaps TRBD2 as D (6 bases). This CDR3 region has 16 residues. V was clipped by 3 bases and J by 1 base, with 13 bases between them. Germline V gene sequence: CDR1 MGHDK, CDR2 SYGVNS. This CDR3 reads CASSDAGFGAKNIQYF. The CDR3 DNA is TGTGCCAGCAGTGATGCGGGGTTCGGGGCCAAAAACATTCAGTACTTC.

In nucleotides, the CDR3 is TGTGCCAGCAGACCGGGACAGGGGGCAACTAATGAAAAACTGTTTTTT. This gives the protein CASRPGQGATNEKLFF. V usage is TRBV28 and J usage is TRBJ1-4; 11 bases are a match to TRBD1. The CDR3 has 16 amino acids. CDR1 and CDR2 from the germline V gene are MDHEN and SYDVKM. The V and J ends lost 6 bases and 0 bases, in that order; junction bases with no gene match: 3.

The rearrangement links TRBV7-9 to TRBJ2-3, with D tentatively TRBD2 (5 bases). Trimming stripped 4 bases from V and 2 bases from J, with 16 bases between. The CDR3 is 16 amino acids. CDR1 and CDR2 (germline): SEHNR, FQNEAQ (reference sequence). In DNA form, the CDR3 reads TGTGCCAGCAGCTCGGACTTTTTGCCGACCACAGATACGCAGTATTTT. Residues: CASSSDFLPTTDTQYF.

Concerning this clone: The identical CDR3 is also encoded by other nucleotide sequences in the sample. The V gene is TRBV6-5, the J gene TRBJ1-5; D is unclear. The germline V and J ends were trimmed by 5 bases and 0 bases, with 11 bases remaining between them. CDR1 is MNHEY and CDR2 is SVGAGI in the germline V gene. The CDR3 totals 15 residues. The CDR3 nucleotides read TGTGCCAGCAGTCCCGAATACAGTAGCAATCAGCCCCAGCATTTT. It is translated as CASSPEYSSNQPQHF.

This chain uses TRBV6-5 with TRBJ1-1; no firm D call. Germline lookup yields CDR1 MNHEY and CDR2 SVGAGI. The CDR3 covers 11 residues. The ends were cut back, 11 bases at V and 1 base at J, with 8 bases in the middle. CDR3: CAARGNTEAFF. The CDR3 DNA reads TGTGCCGCGCGGGGGAACACTGAAGCTTTCTTT.

The genes are TRBV7-2 and TRBJ2-5, with 7 bases matching TRBD1. V lost 4 bases, J lost 1 base, and 3 bases stayed unmatched. The germline gives CDR1 SGHTA, CDR2 FQGNSA. This CDR3 has 14 residues. The CDR3 loop is CASSSNRGQETQYF. CDR3 in DNA: TGTGCCAGCAGCTCCAACAGGGGCCAAGAGACCCAGTACTTC.

The V and J genes are TRBV7-9 and TRBJ1-4; TRBD1 matches at 9 bases. CDR1 and CDR2 from the germline V gene are SEHNR and FQNEAQ (reference sequence). The CDR3 extends over 14 amino acids. Losses at the gene ends were 4 bases for V and 7 bases for J; bases not matched to a gene: 4. The CDR3 protein is CASSSRDRVEKLFF. The CDR3 DNA reads as TGTGCCAGCAGCTCCCGGGACAGGGTTGAAAAACTGTTTTTT.

CDR3 nucleotide sequence: TGTGCCAGCAGCGTCTCACGGGGGGGCACTGAAGCTTTCTTT. Its translation is CASSVSRGGTEAFF. The chain carries TRBV9 and TRBJ1-1, with D tentatively TRBD1 (5 bases). V shed 2 bases and J shed 4 bases, with 12 bases lying between them. This CDR3 spans 14 amino acids. Germline CDR1 is SGDLS and CDR2 is YYNGEE.

The rearrangement uses TRBV6-5 and TRBJ2-7; 10 nucleotides line up with TRBD1. The germline V gene has CDR1 MNHEY and CDR2 SVGAGI. V trimming: 6 bases; J trimming: 3 bases; junction bases outside the gene matches: 5. The length of the CDR3 is 14 residues. The CDR3 reads CASRKRDRGYEQYF. CDR3 bases: TGTGCCAGCAGGAAGCGGGACAGGGGCTACGAGCAGTACTTC.

The rearrangement uses TRBV4-2 and TRBJ1-6; a possible D gene is TRBD1 (6 bases). The CDR3 covers 14 residues. The germline V gene has CDR1 LGHNA and CDR2 YNFKEQ. Trimming pared 7 bases from V and 7 bases from J, leaving 14 bases between. The CDR3 DNA is TGTGCCAGCACATATCAGGGGAGAAATTCACCCCTCCACTTT. It is translated as CASTYQGRNSPLHF.

The gene calls are TRBV6-5 and TRBJ2-7, with D perhaps matching TRBD1 (5 bases). CDR3 length: 16 residues. Germline CDR1 is MNHEY and CDR2 is SVGAGI. The V gene lost 0 bases and the J gene lost 4 bases, with 16 bases spanning the gap. The CDR3 loop is CASSYSLWQGGYEQYF. The CDR3 DNA reads TGTGCCAGCAGTTACTCTCTTTGGCAGGGTGGTTACGAGCAGTACTTC.

The V and J genes are TRBV3-1 (or the pseudogene TRBV3-2) and TRBJ1-1; the D is unclear. Per the germline V gene, CDR1 is LGHDT and CDR2 is YNNKEL (reference sequence). This CDR3 is built from 17 residues. V gave up 1 base and J gave up 0 bases, with 15 bases separating them. CDR3 residues: CASSQVLGPLMNTEAFF. CDR3 DNA: TGTGCCAGCAGCCAAGTACTCGGTCCCCTCATGAACACTGAAGCTTTCTTT.

V is TRBV3-1 (or the pseudogene TRBV3-2) and J is TRBJ1-1, with D perhaps matching TRBD1 (5 bases). This CDR3 comprises 14 residues. V lost 4 bases, J lost 6 bases, and 15 bases lay in between. Germline CDR1 is LGHDT and CDR2 is YNNKEL (reference sequence). CDR3 sequence reads: CASSRLEGTSEAFF. CDR3 DNA sequence: TGTGCCAGCAGCCGTTTGGAGGGGACCTCTGAAGCTTTCTTT.

This sequence joins TRBV6-1 and TRBJ1-1; 10 bases line up with TRBD1. The CDR3 consists of 16 residues. V trimming: 4 bases; J trimming: 4 bases; junction bases outside the gene matches: 9. Per germline, CDR1 MNHNS and CDR2 SASEGT. For the CDR3, the DNA is TGTGCCAGCAGTGTCCTGACAGGGGGCCGGGGCACTGAAGCTTTCTTT. Amino acid sequence: CASSVLTGGRGTEAFF.

As DNA, the CDR3 is TGTGCCAGTAGTACTTCGACAGGTCGGGCCTCCAATGAGCAGTTCTTC. It translates to CASSTSTGRASNEQFF. The V and J genes are TRBV19 and TRBJ2-1, with TRBD1 as a possible D gene (6 bases). The CDR3 loop spans 16 amino acids. Germline V gene data show CDR1 as LNHDA and CDR2 as SQIVND (reference sequence). V lost 4 bases and J lost 6, with 19 bases in between.

V usage is TRBV5-5 and J usage is TRBJ2-3, with 8 bases aligning to TRBD1. V lost 7 bases to trimming and J lost 1 base; unmatched junction nucleotides: 8. The CDR3 is 15 amino acids. CDR1 is SGHKS, CDR2 YYEKEE, per germline (reference sequence). CDR3 sequence (DNA): TGTGCCAGCCTCTGGACAGGGTCACGCACAGATACGCAGTATTTT. It codes for CASLWTGSRTDTQYF.

This rearrangement joins TRBV30 to TRBJ2-7; 10 nucleotides line up with TRBD1. V lost 3 bases, J lost 4 bases, and 6 bases stayed unmatched. Looked up from germline, CDR1 is GTSNPN and CDR2 is SVGIG (reference sequence). The CDR3 covers 14 residues. The DNA of the CDR3 is TGTGCCTGGAGCAGGGACAGGGGCATTTACGAGCAGTACTTC. Translating it yields CAWSRDRGIYEQYF. Variable domain in full (rest from reference TRBV30 and TRBJ2-7): SQTIHQWPATLVQPVGSPLSLECTVEGTSNPNLYWYRQAAGRGLQLLFYSVGIGQISSEVPQNLSASRPQDRQFILSSKKLLLSDSGFYLCAWSRDRGIYEQYFGPGTRLTVT.